Given below is one T cell receptor beta chain in context. This entry belongs to a study of blood T cell repertoires in COVID-19. Sequencing used immunoSEQ multiplex PCR; TCRdb keeps in-frame clones, though not all of them. The table lists fewer than 150,000 clones, 85% to 90% of them singletons. V was trimmed by 5 bases and J by 6 bases, leaving 13 bases between them. The germline CDR1 and CDR2 sequences are MNHEY and SVGAGI. The CDR3 sequence is 13 residues long. J is TRBJ1-2 and V is TRBV6-5; D is undetermined. The sample comprised peripheral blood. The sequence derives from a woman in her sixties or seventies with COVID-19, enrolled during active disease. The CDR3 spells CASSRAEGNGYTF. In nucleotides, the CDR3 is TGTGCCAGCAGTCGAGCGGAGGGTAATGGCTACACCTTC.